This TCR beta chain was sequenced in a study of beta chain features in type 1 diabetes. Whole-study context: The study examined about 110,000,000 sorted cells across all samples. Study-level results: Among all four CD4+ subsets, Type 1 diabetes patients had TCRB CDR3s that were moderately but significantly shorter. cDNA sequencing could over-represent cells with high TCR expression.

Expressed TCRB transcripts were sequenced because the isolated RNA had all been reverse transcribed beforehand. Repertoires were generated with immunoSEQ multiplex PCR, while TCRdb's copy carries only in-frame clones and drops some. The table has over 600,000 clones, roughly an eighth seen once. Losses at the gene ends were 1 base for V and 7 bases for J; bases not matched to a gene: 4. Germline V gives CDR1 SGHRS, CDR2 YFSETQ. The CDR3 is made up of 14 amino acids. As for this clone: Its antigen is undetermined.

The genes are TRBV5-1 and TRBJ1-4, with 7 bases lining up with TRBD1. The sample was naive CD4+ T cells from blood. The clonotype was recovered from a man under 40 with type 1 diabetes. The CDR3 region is CASSLSRDSEKLFF. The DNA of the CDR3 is TGCGCCAGCAGCTTGTCCCGGGACAGTGAAAAACTGTTTTTT.